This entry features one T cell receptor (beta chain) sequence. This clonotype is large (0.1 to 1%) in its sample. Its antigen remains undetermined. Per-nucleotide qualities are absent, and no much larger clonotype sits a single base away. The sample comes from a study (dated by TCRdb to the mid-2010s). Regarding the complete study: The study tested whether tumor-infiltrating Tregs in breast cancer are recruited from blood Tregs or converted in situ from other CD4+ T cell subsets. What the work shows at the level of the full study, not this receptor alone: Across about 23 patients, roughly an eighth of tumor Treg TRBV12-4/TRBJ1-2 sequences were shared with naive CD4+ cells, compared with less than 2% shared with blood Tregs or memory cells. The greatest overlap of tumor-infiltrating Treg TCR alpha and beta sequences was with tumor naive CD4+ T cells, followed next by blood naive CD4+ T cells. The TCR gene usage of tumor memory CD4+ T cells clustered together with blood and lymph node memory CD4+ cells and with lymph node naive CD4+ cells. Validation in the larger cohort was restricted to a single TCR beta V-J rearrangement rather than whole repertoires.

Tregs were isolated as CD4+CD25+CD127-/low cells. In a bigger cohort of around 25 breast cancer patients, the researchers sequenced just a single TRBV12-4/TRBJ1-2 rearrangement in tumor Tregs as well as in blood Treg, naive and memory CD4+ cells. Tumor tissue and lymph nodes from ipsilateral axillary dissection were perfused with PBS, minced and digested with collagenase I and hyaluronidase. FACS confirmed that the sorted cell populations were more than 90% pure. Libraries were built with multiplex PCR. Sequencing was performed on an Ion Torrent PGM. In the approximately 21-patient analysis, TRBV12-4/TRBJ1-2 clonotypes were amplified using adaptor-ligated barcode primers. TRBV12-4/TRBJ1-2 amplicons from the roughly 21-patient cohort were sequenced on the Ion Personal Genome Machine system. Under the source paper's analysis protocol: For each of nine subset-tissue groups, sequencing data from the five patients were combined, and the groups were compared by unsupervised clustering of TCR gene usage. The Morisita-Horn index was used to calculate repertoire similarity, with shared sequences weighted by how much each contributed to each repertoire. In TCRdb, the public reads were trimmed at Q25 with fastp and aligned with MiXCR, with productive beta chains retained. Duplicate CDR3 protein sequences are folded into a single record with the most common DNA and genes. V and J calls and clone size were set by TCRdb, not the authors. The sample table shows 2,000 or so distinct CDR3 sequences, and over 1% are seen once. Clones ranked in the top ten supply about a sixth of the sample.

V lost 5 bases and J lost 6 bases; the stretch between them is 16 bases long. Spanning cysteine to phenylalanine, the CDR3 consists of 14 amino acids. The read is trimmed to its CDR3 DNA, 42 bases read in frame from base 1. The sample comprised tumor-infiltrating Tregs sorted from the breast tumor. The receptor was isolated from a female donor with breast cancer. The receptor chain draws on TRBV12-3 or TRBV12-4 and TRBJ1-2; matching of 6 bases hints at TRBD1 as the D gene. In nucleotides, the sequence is TGTGCCAGCAGTCTAAAACAGGGTACGGATGGCTACACCTTC. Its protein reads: CASSLKQGTDGYTF.